This passage covers 5 T cell receptor beta chains from one sample sequenced in a study of T cells in tumors after PD-1 blockade. Measured with immunoSEQ multiplex PCR; TCRdb has only the in-frame clones, and not every one. The sample includes roughly 3,700 clones, 65% to 70% seen only once; the top ten take about 19%. The sequencing used tumor tissue, collected before anti-PD-1 treatment. These receptor sequences come from a human donor with basal cell carcinoma.

This clone rates as large. The chain uses TRBV28 and TRBJ2-7, with TRBD1 identical over 8 bases. After removal of 3 bases from V and 4 bases from J, the junction contained 8 bases not matched to a gene. The V gene's germline CDR1 is MDHEN and CDR2 SYDVKM. The CDR3 length is 15 residues. The CDR3 DNA reads as TGTGCCAGCAGTTTGACCAGGGACAGGCCTTACGAGCAGTACTTC. Its translation is CASSLTRDRPYEQYF.

The chain uses TRBV6-4 and TRBJ1-2; D uncertain. This CDR3 is 13 amino acids long. Germline assignment: CDR1 MRHNA and CDR2 SNTAGT. Trimming removed 0 bases at V and 4 bases at J, with 6 bases between. CDR3 in amino acids: CASSDSGSYGYTF. CDR3 coding DNA: TGTGCCAGCAGTGACTCGGGCAGCTATGGCTACACCTTC.

This sequence joins TRBV15 and TRBJ1-4; no reliable D call. The CDR3 totals 14 residues. From germline, CDR1 is LNHNV and CDR2 YYDKDF (reference sequence). The V and J ends lost 3 bases and 4 bases respectively, with 9 bases between them. CDR3: CATSSGGSNEKLFF. CDR3 DNA sequence: TGTGCCACCAGCAGCGGCGGGAGTAATGAAAAACTGTTTTTT.

The genes are TRBV9 and TRBJ2-6; D unresolved. V shed 0 bases and J shed 6 bases, with 7 bases lying between them. Germline V CDR1 and CDR2: SGDLS, YYNGEE. There are 14 residues in the CDR3. The CDR3 region has the DNA TGTGCCAGCAGCGTAGACGTTGCGGCCAACGTCCTGACTTTC. Amino acids: CASSVDVAANVLTF.

The J gene is TRBJ2-7, the V gene TRBV19; 12 bases agree with TRBD1. The CDR3 extends over 15 amino acids. Germline loops: CDR1 LNHDA, CDR2 SQIVND (reference sequence). J lost 6 bases, V lost 5 bases, and 8 bases had no gene match. In DNA form, the CDR3 reads TGTGCCAGTAGTCCCAGCGGGACAGGGGGCTTCGAGCAGTACTTC. Protein product: CASSPSGTGGFEQYF.